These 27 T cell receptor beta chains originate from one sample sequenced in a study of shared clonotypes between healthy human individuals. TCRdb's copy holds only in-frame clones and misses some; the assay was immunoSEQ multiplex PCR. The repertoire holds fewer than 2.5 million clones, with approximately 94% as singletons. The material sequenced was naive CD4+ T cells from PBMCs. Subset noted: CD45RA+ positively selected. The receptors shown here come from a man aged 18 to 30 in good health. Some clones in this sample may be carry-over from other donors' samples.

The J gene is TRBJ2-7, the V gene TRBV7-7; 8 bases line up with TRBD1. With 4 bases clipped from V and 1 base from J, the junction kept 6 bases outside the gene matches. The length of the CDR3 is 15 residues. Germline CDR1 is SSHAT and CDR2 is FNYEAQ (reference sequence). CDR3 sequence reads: CASSSDRETSYEQYF. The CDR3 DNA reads TGTGCCAGCAGCTCGGACAGGGAAACATCCTACGAGCAGTACTTC.

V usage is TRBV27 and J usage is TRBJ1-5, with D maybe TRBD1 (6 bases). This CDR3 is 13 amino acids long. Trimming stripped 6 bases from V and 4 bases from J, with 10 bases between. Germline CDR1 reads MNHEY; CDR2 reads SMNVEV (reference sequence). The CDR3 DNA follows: TGTGCCAGCAGAAGGGGGGGAAATCAGCCCCAGCATTTT. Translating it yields CASRRGGNQPQHF.

CDR3: CASSYLGQGLQKLFF. Here the CDR3 DNA reads TGCGCCAGCAGCTATTTGGGACAGGGGTTGCAAAAACTGTTTTTT. The chain employs TRBV4-1 and TRBJ1-4, with 10 bases aligning to TRBD1. The germline gives CDR1 MGHRA, CDR2 YSYEKL. V gave up 5 bases and J gave up 9 bases; unmatched junction bases: 9. CDR3 length: 15 amino acids.

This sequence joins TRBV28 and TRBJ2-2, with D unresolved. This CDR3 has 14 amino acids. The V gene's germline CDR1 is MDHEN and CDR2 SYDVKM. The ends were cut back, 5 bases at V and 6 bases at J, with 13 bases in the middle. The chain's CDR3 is CASSPLFRSGELFF. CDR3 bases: TGTGCCAGCAGTCCCCTGTTTAGATCCGGGGAGCTGTTTTTT.

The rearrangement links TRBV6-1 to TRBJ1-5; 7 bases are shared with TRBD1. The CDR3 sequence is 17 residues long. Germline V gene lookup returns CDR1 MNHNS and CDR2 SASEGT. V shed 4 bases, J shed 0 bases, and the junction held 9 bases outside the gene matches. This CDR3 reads CASSVNPDRASNQPQHF. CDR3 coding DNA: TGTGCCAGCAGTGTCAATCCCGACAGGGCTAGCAATCAGCCCCAGCATTTT.

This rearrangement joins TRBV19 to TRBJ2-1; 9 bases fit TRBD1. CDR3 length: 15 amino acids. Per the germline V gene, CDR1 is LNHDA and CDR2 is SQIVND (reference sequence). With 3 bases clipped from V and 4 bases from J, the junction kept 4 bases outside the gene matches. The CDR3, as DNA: TGTGCCAGTAGTATCGGTGGGACAGGGTACAATGAGCAGTTCTTC. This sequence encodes CASSIGGTGYNEQFF. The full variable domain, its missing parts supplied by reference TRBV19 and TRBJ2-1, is DGGITQSPKYLFRKEGQNVTLSCEQNLNHDAMYWYRQDPGQGLRLIYYSQIVNDFQKGDIAEGYSVSREKKESFPLTVTSAQKNPTAFYLCASSIGGTGYNEQFFGPGTRLTVL.

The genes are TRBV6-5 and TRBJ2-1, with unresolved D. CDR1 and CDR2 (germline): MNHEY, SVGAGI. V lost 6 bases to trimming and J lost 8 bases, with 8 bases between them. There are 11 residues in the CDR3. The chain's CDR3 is CASSRYDEQFF. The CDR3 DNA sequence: TGTGCCAGCAGCCGATACGATGAGCAGTTCTTC.

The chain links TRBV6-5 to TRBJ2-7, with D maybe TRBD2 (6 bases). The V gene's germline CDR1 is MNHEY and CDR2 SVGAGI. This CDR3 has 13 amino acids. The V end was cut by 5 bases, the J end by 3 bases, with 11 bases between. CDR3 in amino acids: CASSKPGSYEQYF. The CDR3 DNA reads TGTGCCAGCAGTAAGCCCGGGAGCTACGAGCAGTACTTC.

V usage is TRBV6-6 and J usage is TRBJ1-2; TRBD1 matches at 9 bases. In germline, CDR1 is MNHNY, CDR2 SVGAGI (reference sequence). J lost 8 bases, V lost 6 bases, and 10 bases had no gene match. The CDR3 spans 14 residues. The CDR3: CASRGQGRAGGYTF. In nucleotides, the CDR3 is TGTGCCAGCAGGGGACAGGGACGCGCGGGCGGCTACACCTTC.

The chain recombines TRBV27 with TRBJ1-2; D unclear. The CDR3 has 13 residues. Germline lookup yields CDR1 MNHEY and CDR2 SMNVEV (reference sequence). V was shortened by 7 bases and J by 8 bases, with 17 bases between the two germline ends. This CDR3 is CASNPRGLGGYTF. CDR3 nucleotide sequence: TGTGCCAGCAACCCACGGGGTTTAGGAGGCTACACCTTC.

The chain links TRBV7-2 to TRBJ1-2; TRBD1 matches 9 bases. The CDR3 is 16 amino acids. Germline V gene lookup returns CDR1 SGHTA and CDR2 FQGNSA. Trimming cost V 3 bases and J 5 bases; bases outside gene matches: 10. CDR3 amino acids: CASSFYGTGTGYGYTF. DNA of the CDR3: TGTGCCAGCAGCTTTTACGGGACAGGGACAGGGTATGGCTACACCTTC. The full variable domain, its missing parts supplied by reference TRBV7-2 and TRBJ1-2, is GAGVSQSPSNKVTEKGKDVELRCDPISGHTALYWYRQSLGQGLEFLIYFQGNSAPDKSGLPSDRFSAERTGGSVSTLTIQRTQQEDSAVYLCASSFYGTGTGYGYTFGSGTRLTVV.

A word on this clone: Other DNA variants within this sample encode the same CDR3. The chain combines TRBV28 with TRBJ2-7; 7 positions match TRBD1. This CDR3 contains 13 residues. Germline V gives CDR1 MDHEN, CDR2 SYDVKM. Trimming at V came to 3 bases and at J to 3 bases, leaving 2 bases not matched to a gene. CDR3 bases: TGTGCCAGCAGTTTGGGACAGAACTACGAGCAGTACTTC. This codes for CASSLGQNYEQYF.

CDR3 sequence reads: CASGSNSPLHF. As DNA, the CDR3 is TGTGCCAGCGGTAGTAATTCACCCCTCCACTTT. This chain connects TRBV28 to TRBJ1-6; the D is unclear. CDR1 and CDR2 from the germline V gene are MDHEN and SYDVKM. The germline V and J ends were trimmed by 8 bases and 6 bases, with 5 bases remaining between them. The CDR3 is made up of 11 amino acids. Complete variable domain (other parts from reference TRBV28 and TRBJ1-6): DVKVTQSSRYLVKRTGEKVFLECVQDMDHENMFWYRQDPGLGLRLIYFSYDVKMKEKGDIPEGYSVSREKKERFSLILESASTNQTSMYLCASGSNSPLHFGNGTRLTVT.

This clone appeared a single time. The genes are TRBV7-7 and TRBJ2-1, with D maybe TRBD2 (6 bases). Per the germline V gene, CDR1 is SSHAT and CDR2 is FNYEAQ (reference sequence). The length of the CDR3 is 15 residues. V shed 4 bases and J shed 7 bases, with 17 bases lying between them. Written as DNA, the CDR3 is TGTGCCAGCAGCTCGCGACTAGGATCGGAAAATGAGCAGTTCTTC. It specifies CASSSRLGSENEQFF.

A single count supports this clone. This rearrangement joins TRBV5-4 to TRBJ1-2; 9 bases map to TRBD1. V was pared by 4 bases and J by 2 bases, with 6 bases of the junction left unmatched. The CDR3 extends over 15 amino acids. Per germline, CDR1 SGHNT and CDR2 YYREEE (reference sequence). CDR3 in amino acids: CASSPEGTGNYGYTF. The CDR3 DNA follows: TGTGCCAGCAGCCCTGAGGGGACAGGGAACTATGGCTACACCTTC.

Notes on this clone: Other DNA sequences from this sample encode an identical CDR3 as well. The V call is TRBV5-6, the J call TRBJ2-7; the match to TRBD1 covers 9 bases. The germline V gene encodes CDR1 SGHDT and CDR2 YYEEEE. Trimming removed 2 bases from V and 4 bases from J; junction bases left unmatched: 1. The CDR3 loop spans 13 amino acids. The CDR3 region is CASSLQGAYEQYF. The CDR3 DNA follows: TGTGCCAGCAGCTTACAGGGGGCATACGAGCAGTACTTC.

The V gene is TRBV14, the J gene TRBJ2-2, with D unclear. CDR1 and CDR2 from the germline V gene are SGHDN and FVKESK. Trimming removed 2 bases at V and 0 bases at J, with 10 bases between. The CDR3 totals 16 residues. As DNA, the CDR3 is TGTGCCAGCAGCCAATTAAGGGCGTCGAACACCGGGGAGCTGTTTTTT. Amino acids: CASSQLRASNTGELFF.

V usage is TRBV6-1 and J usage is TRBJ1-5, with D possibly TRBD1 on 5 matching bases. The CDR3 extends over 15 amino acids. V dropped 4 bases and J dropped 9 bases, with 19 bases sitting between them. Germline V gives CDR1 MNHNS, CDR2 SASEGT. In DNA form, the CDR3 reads TGTGCCAGCAGTGCCTCAGACGGGGCAATCATGCCCCAGCATTTT. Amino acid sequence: CASSASDGAIMPQHF.

The CDR3 reads CAISESDSGSIEQYF. Here the CDR3 DNA reads TGTGCCATCAGTGAGTCGGATAGCGGATCAATCGAGCAGTACTTC. The chain is built from TRBV10-3 and TRBJ2-7, with a possible D match to TRBD2 (6 bases). The CDR3 contains 15 residues. Germline CDR1 ENHRY, CDR2 SYGVKD. With 0 bases removed from V and 6 bases from J, the gap between germline ends came to 15 bases.

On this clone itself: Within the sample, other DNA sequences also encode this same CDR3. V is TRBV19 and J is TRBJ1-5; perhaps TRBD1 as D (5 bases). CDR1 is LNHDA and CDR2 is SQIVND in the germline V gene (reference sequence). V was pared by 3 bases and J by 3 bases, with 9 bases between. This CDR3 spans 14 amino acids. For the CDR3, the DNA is TGTGCCAGTAGTATCTGGGGCGTCAATCAGCCCCAGCATTTT. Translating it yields CASSIWGVNQPQHF.

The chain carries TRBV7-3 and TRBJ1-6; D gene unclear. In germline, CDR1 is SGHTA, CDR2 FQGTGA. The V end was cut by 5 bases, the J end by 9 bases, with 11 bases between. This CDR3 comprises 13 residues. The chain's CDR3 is CASSPRGGSPLHF. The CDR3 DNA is TGTGCCAGCAGCCCTCGGGGAGGTTCACCCCTCCACTTT.

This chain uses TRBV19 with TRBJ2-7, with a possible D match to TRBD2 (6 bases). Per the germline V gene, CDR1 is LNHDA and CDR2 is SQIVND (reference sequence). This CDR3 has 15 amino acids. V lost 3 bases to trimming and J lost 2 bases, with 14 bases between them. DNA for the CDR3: TGTGCCAGTAGTATGGTCCTAGCGAGCCCCTACGAGCAGTACTTC. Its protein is CASSMVLASPYEQYF.

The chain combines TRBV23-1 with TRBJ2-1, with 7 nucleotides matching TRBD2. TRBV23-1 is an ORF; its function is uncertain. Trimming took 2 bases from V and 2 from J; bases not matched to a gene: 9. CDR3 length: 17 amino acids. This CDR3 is CASSQVPRGRAYNEQFF. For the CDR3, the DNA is TGCGCCAGCAGTCAAGTCCCTCGGGGGAGGGCCTACAATGAGCAGTTCTTC.

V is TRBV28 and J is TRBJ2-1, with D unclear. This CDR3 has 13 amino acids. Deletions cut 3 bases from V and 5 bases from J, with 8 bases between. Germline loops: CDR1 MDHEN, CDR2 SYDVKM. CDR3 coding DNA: TGTGCCAGCAGTTTGGGCCAGAACAATGAGCAGTTCTTC. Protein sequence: CASSLGQNNEQFF.

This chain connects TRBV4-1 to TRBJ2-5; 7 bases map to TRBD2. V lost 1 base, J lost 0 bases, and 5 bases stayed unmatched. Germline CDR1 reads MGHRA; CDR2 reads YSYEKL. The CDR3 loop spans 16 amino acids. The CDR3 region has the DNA TGCGCCAGCAGCCAAGGAGCGGGGACCCACCAAGAGACCCAGTACTTC. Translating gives CASSQGAGTHQETQYF.

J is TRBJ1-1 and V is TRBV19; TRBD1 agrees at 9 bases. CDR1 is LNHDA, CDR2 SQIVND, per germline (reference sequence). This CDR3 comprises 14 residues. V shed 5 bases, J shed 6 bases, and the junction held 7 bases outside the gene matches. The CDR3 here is CASSPDRGIAEAFF. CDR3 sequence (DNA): TGTGCCAGTAGTCCTGACAGGGGGATCGCTGAAGCTTTCTTT.

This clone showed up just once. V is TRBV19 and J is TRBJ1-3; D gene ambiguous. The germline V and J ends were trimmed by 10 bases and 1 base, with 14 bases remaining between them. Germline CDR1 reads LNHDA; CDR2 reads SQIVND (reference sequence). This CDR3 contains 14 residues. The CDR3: CATLGTPSGNTIYF. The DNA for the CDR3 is TGTGCCACCCTAGGAACTCCGTCTGGAAACACCATATATTTT.